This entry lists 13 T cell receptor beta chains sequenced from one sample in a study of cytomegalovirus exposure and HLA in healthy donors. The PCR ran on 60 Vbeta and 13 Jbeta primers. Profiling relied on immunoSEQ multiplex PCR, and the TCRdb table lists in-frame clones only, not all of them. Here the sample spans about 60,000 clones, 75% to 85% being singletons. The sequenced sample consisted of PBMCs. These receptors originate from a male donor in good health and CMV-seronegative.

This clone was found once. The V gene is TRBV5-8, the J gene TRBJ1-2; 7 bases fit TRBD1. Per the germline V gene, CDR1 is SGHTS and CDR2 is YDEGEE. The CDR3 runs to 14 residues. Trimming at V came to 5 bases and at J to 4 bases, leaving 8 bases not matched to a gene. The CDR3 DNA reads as TGTGCCAGCAGTGTGGGACAGCCTTTCTATGGCTACACCTTC. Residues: CASSVGQPFYGYTF.

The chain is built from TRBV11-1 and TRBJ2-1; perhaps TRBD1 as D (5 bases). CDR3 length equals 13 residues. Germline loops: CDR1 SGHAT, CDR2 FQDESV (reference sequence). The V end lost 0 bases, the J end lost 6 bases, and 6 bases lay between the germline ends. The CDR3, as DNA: TGTGCCAGCAGCTTAGCGGGGCCCAATGAGCAGTTCTTC. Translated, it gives CASSLAGPNEQFF. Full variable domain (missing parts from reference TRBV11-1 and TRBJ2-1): EAEVAQSPRYKITEKSQAVAFWCDPISGHATLYWYRQILGQGPELLVQFQDESVVDDSQLPKDRFSAERLKGVDSTLKIQPAELGDSAMYLCASSLAGPNEQFFGPGTRLTVL.

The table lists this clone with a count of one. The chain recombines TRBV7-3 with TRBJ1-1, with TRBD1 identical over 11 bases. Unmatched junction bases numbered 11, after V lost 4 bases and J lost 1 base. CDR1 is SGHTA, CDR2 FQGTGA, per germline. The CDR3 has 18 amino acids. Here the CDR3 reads CASSSGRGQGATNTEAFF. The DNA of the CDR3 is TGTGCCAGCAGCTCCGGCCGCGGACAGGGGGCGACGAACACTGAAGCTTTCTTT.

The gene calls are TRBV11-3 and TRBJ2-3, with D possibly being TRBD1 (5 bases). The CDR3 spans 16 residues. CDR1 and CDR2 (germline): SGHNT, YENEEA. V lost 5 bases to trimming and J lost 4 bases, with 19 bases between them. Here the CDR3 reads CASSIKGYRYPDTQYF. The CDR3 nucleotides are TGTGCCAGCAGCATAAAGGGCTACAGGTACCCAGATACGCAGTATTTT. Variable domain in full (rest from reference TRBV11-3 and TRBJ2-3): EAGVVQSPRYKIIEKKQPVAFWCNPISGHNTLYWYLQNLGQGPELLIRYENEEAVDDSQLPKDRFSAERLKGVDSTLKIQPAELGDSAVYLCASSIKGYRYPDTQYFGPGTRLTVL.

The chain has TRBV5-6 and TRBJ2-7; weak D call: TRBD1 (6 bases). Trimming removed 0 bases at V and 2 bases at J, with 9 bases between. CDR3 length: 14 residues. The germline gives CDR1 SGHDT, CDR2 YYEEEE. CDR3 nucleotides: TGTGCCAGCAGCTTGGGGGGGCGAACCTACGAGCAGTACTTC. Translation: CASSLGGRTYEQYF.

CDR3 amino acids: CAWSAQTGPNYGYTF. The CDR3 DNA reads as TGTGCCTGGAGTGCACAGACAGGGCCTAACTATGGCTACACCTTC. The genes are TRBV30 and TRBJ1-2, with 7 bases that match TRBD1. J was trimmed by 0 bases and V by 1 base; bases with no gene match: 5. The CDR3 runs 15 residues. CDR1 is GTSNPN and CDR2 is SVGIG in the germline V gene (reference sequence).

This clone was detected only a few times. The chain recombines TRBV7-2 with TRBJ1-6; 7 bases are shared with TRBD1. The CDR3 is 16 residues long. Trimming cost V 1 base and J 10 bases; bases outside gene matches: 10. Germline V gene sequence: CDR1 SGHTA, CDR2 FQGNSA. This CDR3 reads CASSLVPTGEGSPLHF. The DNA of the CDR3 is TGTGCCAGCAGCTTAGTCCCTACAGGGGAAGGGTCACCCCTCCACTTT.

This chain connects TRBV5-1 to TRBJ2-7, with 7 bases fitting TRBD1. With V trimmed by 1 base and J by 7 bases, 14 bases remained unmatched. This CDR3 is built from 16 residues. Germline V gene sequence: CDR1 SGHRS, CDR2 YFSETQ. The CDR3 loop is CASSLRGDRAVGEQYF. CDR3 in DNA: TGCGCCAGCAGCTTGAGGGGCGACAGGGCTGTTGGGGAGCAGTACTTC. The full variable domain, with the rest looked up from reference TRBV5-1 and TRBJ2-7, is KAGVTQTPRYLIKTRGQQVTLSCSPISGHRSVSWYQQTPGQGLQFLFEYFSETQRNKGNFPGRFSGRQFSNSRSEMNVSTLELGDSALYLCASSLRGDRAVGEQYFGPGTRLTVT.

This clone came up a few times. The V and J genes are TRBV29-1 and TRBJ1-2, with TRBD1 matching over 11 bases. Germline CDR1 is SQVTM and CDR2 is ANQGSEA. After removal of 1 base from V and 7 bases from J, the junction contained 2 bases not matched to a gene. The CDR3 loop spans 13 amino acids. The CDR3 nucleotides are TGCAGCGTTGAAGGGGACAGGGGGGTTGGCTACACCTTC. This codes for CSVEGDRGVGYTF.

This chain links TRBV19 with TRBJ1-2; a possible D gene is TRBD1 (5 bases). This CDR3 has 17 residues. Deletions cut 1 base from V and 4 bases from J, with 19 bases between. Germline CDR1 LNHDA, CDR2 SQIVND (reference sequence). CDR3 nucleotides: TGTGCCAGTAGTATAGGGTCAGGGCTTGGGGCAGGCTATGGCTACACCTTC. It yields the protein CASSIGSGLGAGYGYTF.

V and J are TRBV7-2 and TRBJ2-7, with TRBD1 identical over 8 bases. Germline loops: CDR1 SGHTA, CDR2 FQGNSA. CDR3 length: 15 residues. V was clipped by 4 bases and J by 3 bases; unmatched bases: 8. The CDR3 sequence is CASSWLPDRDYEQYF. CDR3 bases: TGTGCCAGCAGCTGGCTCCCGGACAGGGACTACGAGCAGTACTTC.

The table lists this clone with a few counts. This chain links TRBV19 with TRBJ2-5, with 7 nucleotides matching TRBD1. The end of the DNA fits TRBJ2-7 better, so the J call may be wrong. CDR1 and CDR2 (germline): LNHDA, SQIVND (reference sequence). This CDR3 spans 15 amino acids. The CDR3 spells CASSMEDRPSYEQYF. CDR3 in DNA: TGTGCCAGTAGTATGGAGGACAGGCCGTCCTACGAGCAGTACTTC.

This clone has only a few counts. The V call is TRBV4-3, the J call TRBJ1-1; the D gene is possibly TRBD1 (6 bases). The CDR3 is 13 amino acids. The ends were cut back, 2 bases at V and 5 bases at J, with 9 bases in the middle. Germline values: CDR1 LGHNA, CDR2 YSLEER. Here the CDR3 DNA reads TGCGCCAGCAGCCAAAAGGGGGTTACTGAAGCTTTCTTT. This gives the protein CASSQKGVTEAFF.